This T cell receptor (beta chain) was captured in a study of sequential checkpoint blockade in melanoma. Specified treatment: randomized to nivolumab then ipilimumab (arm A) or the reverse (arm B). CDR3 length: 17 residues. Per germline, CDR1 MDHEN and CDR2 SYDVKM. V lost 3 bases, J lost 7 bases, and 15 bases stayed unmatched. Only in-frame clones appear in the TCRdb table, and some are missing; sequencing was by immunoSEQ multiplex PCR. In the table there are about 9,000 clones, approximately 25% of which are singletons. The table lists this clone with a few counts. Sequencing used tumor tissue (inferred from file names), obtained from a patient given nivolumab and ipilimumab in sequence. The clonotype originates from a human donor with melanoma. The V and J genes are TRBV28 and TRBJ1-5, with 7 bases identical to TRBD1. CDR3 nucleotides: TGTGCCAGCAGTTTGAGCCAGGGGAACAGGGGCAGGCAGCCCCAGCATTTT. This gives the protein CASSLSQGNRGRQPQHF.